These 7 T cell receptor beta chains share one sample of origin, sequenced in a study of cytomegalovirus exposure and HLA in healthy donors. The PCR employed 60 Vbeta primers together with 13 Jbeta primers. TCRdb keeps only in-frame clones here, not all; method: immunoSEQ multiplex PCR. The data show around 50,000 clones, and the top ten clones hold under 3%. Sample: PBMCs. The receptors derive from a female donor in good health and CMV-seronegative.

This chain uses TRBV7-2 with TRBJ1-1; no reliable D call. The V end was cut by 1 base, the J end by 0 bases, with 9 bases between. This CDR3 region has 15 residues. Germline CDR1 is SGHTA and CDR2 is FQGNSA. CDR3 region: CASSLVPGMNTEAFF. As DNA, the CDR3 is TGTGCCAGCAGCTTAGTGCCCGGTATGAACACTGAAGCTTTCTTT. The full variable domain, completed using reference TRBV7-2 and TRBJ1-1, is GAGVSQSPSNKVTEKGKDVELRCDPISGHTALYWYRQSLGQGLEFLIYFQGNSAPDKSGLPSDRFSAERTGGSVSTLTIQRTQQEDSAVYLCASSLVPGMNTEAFFGQGTRLTVV.

DNA for the CDR3: TGTGCCAGCAGCGACGGGACAGATCACTACGAGCAGTACTTC. Translation: CASSDGTDHYEQYF. J is TRBJ2-7 and V is TRBV5-6, with 7 bases that match TRBD1. The V gene end was trimmed by 4 bases and the J gene end by 3 bases; junction bases not matched to a gene: 7. CDR1 is SGHDT and CDR2 is YYEEEE in the germline V gene. The CDR3 has 14 amino acids.

J is TRBJ1-1 and V is TRBV30; the D is unclear. V was shortened by 0 bases and J by 6 bases, with 11 bases between the two germline ends. In germline, CDR1 is GTSNPN, CDR2 SVGIG (reference sequence). CDR3 length: 13 residues. For the CDR3, the DNA is TGTGCCTGGAGTGTAGTGAGTAGATCTGAAGCTTTCTTT. This codes for CAWSVVSRSEAFF. The full variable domain, its missing parts supplied by reference TRBV30 and TRBJ1-1, is SQTIHQWPATLVQPVGSPLSLECTVEGTSNPNLYWYRQAAGRGLQLLFYSVGIGQISSEVPQNLSASRPQDRQFILSSKKLLLSDSGFYLCAWSVVSRSEAFFGQGTRLTVV.

The chain recombines TRBV5-4 with TRBJ2-6, with D perhaps matching TRBD1 (5 bases). The CDR3 is made up of 15 amino acids. The V and J ends lost 2 bases and 2 bases respectively, with 8 bases between them. Per the germline V gene, CDR1 is SGHNT and CDR2 is YYREEE (reference sequence). Here the CDR3 reads CASSLGVPGANVLTF. As DNA, the CDR3 is TGTGCCAGCAGCTTAGGGGTCCCTGGGGCCAACGTCCTGACTTTC.

The V and J genes are TRBV9 and TRBJ1-1; no firm D call. The ends were cut back, 4 bases at V and 7 bases at J, with 17 bases in the middle. The CDR3 totals 14 residues. Germline V gene data show CDR1 as SGDLS and CDR2 as YYNGEE. CDR3 bases: TGTGCCAGCAGCCCAAATTCGGAGGAGAGTGAAGCTTTCTTT. Translated, it gives CASSPNSEESEAFF.

The V gene is TRBV7-6, the J gene TRBJ1-2, with 12 bases that match TRBD1. J gave up 7 bases and V 5 bases, and 14 bases lay outside the gene matches. The length of the CDR3 is 17 residues. In germline, CDR1 is SGHVS, CDR2 FNYEAQ. Written as DNA, the CDR3 is TGTGCCAGCAGCAAACGGTCTGGGACAGGGGGCAGCGCTGGCTACACCTTC. This codes for CASSKRSGTGGSAGYTF. Variable domain in full (rest from reference TRBV7-6 and TRBJ1-2): GAGVSQSPRYKVTKRGQDVALRCDPISGHVSLYWYRQALGQGPEFLTYFNYEAQQDKSGLPNDRFSAERPEGSISTLTIQRTEQRDSAMYRCASSKRSGTGGSAGYTFGSGTRLTVV.

The chain joins TRBV29-1 to TRBJ2-1, with 8 positions matching TRBD1. From germline, CDR1 is SQVTM and CDR2 ANQGSEA. The V and J ends lost 3 bases and 2 bases, in that order; junction bases with no gene match: 3. The CDR3 extends over 14 amino acids. CDR3 sequence: CSVERQGTYNEQFF. Here the CDR3 DNA reads TGCAGCGTTGAGAGACAGGGGACCTACAATGAGCAGTTCTTC.